The 20 T cell receptor beta chains reported below all come from one sample, sequenced in a study of blood T cell repertoires in COVID-19. Method: immunoSEQ multiplex PCR; TCRdb's copy keeps in-frame clones and lacks some. The data show about 78,000 clones, roughly 84% seen once. The specimen was peripheral blood. Receptor source: a man over 45 with acute or convalescent COVID-19.

Here the CDR3 reads CASSVGGTSGTHTQYF. In nucleotides, the CDR3 is TGTGCCAGCAGCGTAGGGGGGACTAGCGGTACACATACGCAGTATTTT. The V and J genes are TRBV9 and TRBJ2-3, with 11 positions matching TRBD2. With V trimmed by 0 bases and J by 7 bases, 7 bases remained unmatched. The CDR3 is 16 residues long. CDR1 and CDR2 from the germline V gene are SGDLS and YYNGEE.

In this sample, this clone turned up a few times. This chain uses TRBV9 with TRBJ2-1, with 10 bases fitting TRBD2. Germline V gives CDR1 SGDLS, CDR2 YYNGEE. The CDR3 has 15 amino acids. The trim removed 0 bases at V and 8 bases at J, leaving 5 bases unmatched. The DNA of the CDR3 is TGTGCCAGCAGCGTAGGGAGCGGGAGGGCCCATGAGCAGTTCTTC. Its protein is CASSVGSGRAHEQFF.

On this clone itself: Distinct nucleotide sequences in the sample also encode this CDR3. CDR3 in amino acids: CASSLETGSYNEQFF. CDR3 bases: TGCGCCAGCAGCTTGGAGACAGGCTCCTACAATGAGCAGTTCTTC. The chain recombines TRBV5-1 with TRBJ2-1; D possibly corresponds to TRBD1 (6 bases). Germline CDR1 SGHRS, CDR2 YFSETQ. V was trimmed by 0 bases and J by 0 bases, leaving 7 bases between them. CDR3 length equals 15 residues.

The chain couples TRBV4-1 to TRBJ1-5; no clear D. This CDR3 region has 13 residues. V shed 6 bases and J shed 4 bases, with 10 bases lying between them. Germline CDR1 MGHRA, CDR2 YSYEKL. The CDR3 region is CASSPAGNQPQHF. The CDR3 nucleotides are TGCGCCAGCAGTCCTGCGGGGAATCAGCCCCAGCATTTT.

The gene calls are TRBV28 and TRBJ2-1; D call uncertain. V was shortened by 7 bases and J by 0 bases, with 13 bases between the two germline ends. The germline CDR1 and CDR2 sequences are MDHEN and SYDVKM. CDR3 length equals 15 residues. CDR3 in amino acids: CASKPLETSYNEQFF. The CDR3 DNA sequence: TGTGCCAGCAAACCGCTAGAGACCTCCTACAATGAGCAGTTCTTC.

This clone appeared once. This chain connects TRBV27 to TRBJ1-5; weak D call: TRBD1 (5 bases). CDR1 is MNHEY and CDR2 is SMNVEV in the germline V gene (reference sequence). The CDR3 extends over 16 amino acids. The ends were cut back, 5 bases at V and 2 bases at J, with 16 bases in the middle. In DNA form, the CDR3 reads TGTGCCAGCAGTCGGTTTCTGGGGCGCGGCAATCAGCCCCAGCATTTT. Translated, it gives CASSRFLGRGNQPQHF.

This chain joins TRBV2 and TRBJ1-4; D call uncertain. The CDR3 consists of 14 residues. V lost 4 bases and J 5 bases, leaving 11 bases between the germline ends. Germline V gene sequence: CDR1 SNHLY, CDR2 FYNNEI. The CDR3 nucleotides read TGTGCCAGCAGTGGGGGAGGGCCAAATGAAAAACTGTTTTTT. Its protein is CASSGGGPNEKLFF.

This clone appeared a single time. The chain couples TRBV4-3 to TRBJ2-1; TRBD2 matches 7 bases. The CDR3 is 17 amino acids. The V gene's germline CDR1 is LGHNA and CDR2 YSLEER. Trimming removed 0 bases from V and 2 bases from J; junction bases left unmatched: 7. As DNA, the CDR3 is TGCGCCAGCAGCCAAGATACGGGAGGCGAGGCCTACAATGAGCAGTTCTTC. It translates to CASSQDTGGEAYNEQFF.

J is TRBJ1-1 and V is TRBV25-1; possible D gene TRBD1, 6 bases. The CDR3 length is 13 residues. The V gene's germline CDR1 is MGHDK and CDR2 SYGVNS. Trimming cost V 10 bases and J 6 bases, with 18 bases left between them. CDR3 sequence (DNA): TGTGCCACCCCAAGGACAGAATGGGCTGAAGCTTTCTTT. Translating gives CATPRTEWAEAFF.

This clone was seen once. The V and J genes are TRBV9 and TRBJ2-1; 9 bases map to TRBD2. The ends lost 4 bases at V and 8 bases at J; junction bases unmatched: 4. Per germline, CDR1 SGDLS and CDR2 YYNGEE. This CDR3 is built from 13 residues. CDR3 DNA: TGTGCCAGCAGCTTACGGACTAGCGATGAGCAGTTCTTC. It specifies CASSLRTSDEQFF.

This clone was detected only once. The chain employs TRBV28 and TRBJ1-1; D call uncertain. V dropped 6 bases and J dropped 4 bases, with 12 bases sitting between them. CDR3 size: 13 residues. The germline gives CDR1 MDHEN, CDR2 SYDVKM. The CDR3 sequence: CASSMSRGTEAFF. The CDR3 nucleotides are TGTGCCAGCAGCATGAGTCGGGGCACTGAAGCTTTCTTT.

This clone was counted a few times. The J gene is TRBJ2-3, the V gene TRBV2; TRBD1 agrees at 10 bases. Trimming removed 3 bases from V and 3 bases from J; junction bases left unmatched: 3. Germline V lookup: CDR1 SNHLY, CDR2 FYNNEI. The length of the CDR3 is 15 residues. Here the CDR3 reads CASSEGDRGTDTQYF. The CDR3, as DNA: TGTGCCAGCAGTGAGGGGGACAGGGGAACAGATACGCAGTATTTT.

V gene TRBV27 combines with J gene TRBJ1-2; TRBD1 is a possible D gene (6 bases). This CDR3 contains 16 residues. Germline CDR1 reads MNHEY; CDR2 reads SMNVEV (reference sequence). V shed 4 bases and J shed 2 bases, with 17 bases lying between them. CDR3 in DNA: TGTGCCAGCAGTTATTCCGGGACATTAGACAACTATGGCTACACCTTC. Translation gives CASSYSGTLDNYGYTF.

The chain links TRBV13 to TRBJ1-2; 7 nucleotides align to TRBD1. Germline CDR1 reads PRHDT; CDR2 reads FYEKMQ (reference sequence). The CDR3 length is 17 residues. J gave up 4 bases and V 2 bases, and 13 bases lay outside the gene matches. CDR3 loop: CASSLWGGTASFYGYTF. Here the CDR3 DNA reads TGTGCCAGCAGCTTATGGGGTGGGACAGCGTCTTTCTATGGCTACACCTTC.

This clone was observed once. The V and J genes are TRBV7-2 and TRBJ2-5; TRBD1 matches 8 bases. Per germline, CDR1 SGHTA and CDR2 FQGNSA. The CDR3 runs to 19 residues. V trimming: 3 bases; J trimming: 4 bases; junction bases outside the gene matches: 19. This CDR3 is CASSLGRVTGGLRGETQYF. The DNA for the CDR3 is TGTGCCAGCAGCTTGGGTCGGGTCACAGGGGGACTGCGGGGAGAGACCCAGTACTTC. Using reference TRBV7-2 and TRBJ2-5 for the parts outside the CDR3, the full variable domain is GAGVSQSPSNKVTEKGKDVELRCDPISGHTALYWYRQSLGQGLEFLIYFQGNSAPDKSGLPSDRFSAERTGGSVSTLTIQRTQQEDSAVYLCASSLGRVTGGLRGETQYFGPGTRLLVL.

The V call is TRBV13, the J call TRBJ1-2; no clear D gene. The germline CDR1 and CDR2 sequences are PRHDT and FYEKMQ (reference sequence). There are 14 residues in the CDR3. Trimming left V 2 bases short and J 5 bases short, with 12 bases between. DNA of the CDR3: TGTGCCAGCAGCTTAACCCCTGAGGTGTATGGCTACACCTTC. It encodes CASSLTPEVYGYTF.

This clone occurred once. V is TRBV30 and J is TRBJ2-7, with TRBD2 identical over 12 bases. Per the germline V gene, CDR1 is GTSNPN and CDR2 is SVGIG (reference sequence). The CDR3 is 18 amino acids. With V trimmed by 1 base and J by 4 bases, 14 bases remained unmatched. The CDR3 region has the DNA TGTGCCTGGAGTGAATGGGACAGGGTGACTAGCGGGAGTTACGAGCAGTACTTC. Its protein is CAWSEWDRVTSGSYEQYF.

The chain is built from TRBV7-2 and TRBJ1-3; 10 nucleotides align to TRBD1. Germline V gene lookup returns CDR1 SGHTA and CDR2 FQGNSA. The CDR3 loop spans 14 amino acids. The junction had 4 bases not matched to a gene; V was cut back by 4 bases and J by 7 bases. The CDR3 DNA follows: TGTGCCAGCAGCTCCCCGGGACAGGGGAACACCATATATTTT. Its protein is CASSSPGQGNTIYF. The whole variable domain, remainder taken from reference TRBV7-2 and TRBJ1-3, is GAGVSQSPSNKVTEKGKDVELRCDPISGHTALYWYRQSLGQGLEFLIYFQGNSAPDKSGLPSDRFSAERTGGSVSTLTIQRTQQEDSAVYLCASSSPGQGNTIYFGEGSWLTVV.

In its sample, this clone was seen once. The chain links TRBV4-3 to TRBJ2-7; 7 bases align to TRBD1. The length of the CDR3 is 16 residues. From germline, CDR1 is LGHNA and CDR2 YSLEER. J was trimmed by 2 bases and V by 0 bases; bases with no gene match: 7. The CDR3 spells CASSQEYGTVAYEQYF. Here the CDR3 DNA reads TGCGCCAGCAGCCAAGAATACGGGACAGTTGCCTACGAGCAGTACTTC.

The chain uses TRBV5-1 and TRBJ2-2; TRBD2 matches at 11 bases. V lost 5 bases to trimming and J lost 5 bases; unmatched junction nucleotides: 5. Germline CDR1 and CDR2: SGHRS and YFSETQ. The CDR3 consists of 15 residues. The CDR3 DNA is TGCGCCAGCAGGTGGACTAGCGGGCCTACCGGGGAGCTGTTTTTT. Its protein is CASRWTSGPTGELFF. The full variable domain, completed using reference TRBV5-1 and TRBJ2-2, is KAGVTQTPRYLIKTRGQQVTLSCSPISGHRSVSWYQQTPGQGLQFLFEYFSETQRNKGNFPGRFSGRQFSNSRSEMNVSTLELGDSALYLCASRWTSGPTGELFFGEGSRLTVL.